Sequencing of this TCR beta chain was carried out in a study of long-term antiretroviral therapy in people with HIV (dated 2022 in TCRdb). General notes on the study: Collection of the earliest samples took place about a decade ahead of the 2015 WHO recommendation for immediate ART, at a time when ART was typically delayed until CD4 counts fell. Whether ART initiation and durable HIV suppression were associated with changes in peripheral blood TRB repertoire composition and diversity was tested in a retrospective serial study. A total of 192 cryopreserved PBMC samples were contributed to the cohort by 30 adults with confirmed HIV infection, with samples collected serially over a mean of roughly six years (range 1-12). No cross-contamination during QIAcube processing was seen in test extractions of a monoclonal T-cell line run alongside 33 polyclonal samples. Among the 30 or so participants with HIV, over nine were female.

Via the germline V gene, CDR1 is SGHTS and CDR2 YDEGEE. Including cysteine and phenylalanine, the CDR3 has 16 amino acids. Solely the CDR3 DNA is kept, with 48 bases framed from the first base. The germline ends are 15 bases apart after V is trimmed by 5 bases and J by 1 base. The full study reports these points: Starting ART was linked to a significant rise in TRB diversity, yet even after long-term ART the diversity remained significantly lower than in transplant donor controls. The samples span the years 2004 to 2017, and the ART regimens used may be less effective than current regimens. Inferences about post-ART repertoire changes are limited because no data were available on ART adherence, viral resistance or therapy changes. Expanded TRB clones identified before ART initiation dominated the repertoire across all time points, though the dominance fluctuated and decreased in many PLHIV after ART. Limited PBMC availability meant only the TCR beta chain was sequenced, without alpha chain pairing. Unsorted PBMC were profiled instead of sorted CD4+ and CD8+ T cells because pre-ART samples had limited cell numbers. Narrower CDR3 length ranges were observed in HIV repertoires than in controls, and an antigen-experienced repertoire with only a slight naive shift after ART was suggested by the network structure.

This clone was seen only once. Its antigen target is currently unknown. Per-nucleotide qualities are absent, and no much larger clonotype sits a single base away. Inclusion was restricted to participants for whom at least one PBMC sample before ART initiation and at least two post-ART samples were available. All participants with HIV were treated in the United States of America. Before DNA extraction, cryopreserved samples of about 0.95-10 million PBMC were thawed and then washed. At the time of the earliest PBMC sample for each participant with HIV, ages ranged from about 23 to 60 years. PBMC samples from each participant spanned 1-4 timepoints before ART initiation and 2-8 timepoints after ART initiation, with a median of 7 samples. For every participant, serial HIV viral load, CD4+ T-cell count, ART history and demographic data were obtained. Genomic DNA was extracted from unsorted PBMC with a Qiagen kit on a QIAcube, with processing performed in batches of 12 samples.

The immunoSEQ hsTCRB v3.0 assay was used at survey level resolution to sequence the TRB variable region. TRB sequencing targeted a depth of roughly 40,000-55,000 T-cell genomes per sample. An Illumina MiSeq with a v3 150-cycle kit was used to sequence the pooled TRB libraries. Under the source paper's analysis protocol: Repertoire analysis ran in R within a reproducible Nextflow workflow covering QC, data transformation and analysis. LymphoSeq2, an R package for exploring AIRR-Seq data, was used to implement custom analyses. Several samples that yielded fewer than 5000 total TRB sequences were excluded, so that some 190 HIV repertoires were analyzed. Of the roughly 190 retained HIV repertoires, about 60 were collected before and around 130 after ART initiation. Each repertoire was downsampled to 5000 TRB nucleotide sequences, and summary statistics were averaged across 100 downsampling iterations. TRB sequences were retained for analysis only if CDR3 regions of at least seven amino acids were present. A Shannon entropy-derived clonality score and the Gini coefficient were used to measure diversity. In the repertoire networks, any two of the top 5000 CDR3 amino acid sequences were linked whenever the two sequences differed by an edit distance of one. For TRB CDR3 amino acid sequences, GLIPH2 was used to predict antigen specificity groups and MHC restriction. Known CMV, EBV, HIV or tissue antigen associations were flagged by matching CDR3 amino acid sequences against VDJdb and McPAS-TCR. Pre-ART, post-ART and control groups were compared with Wilcoxon signed-rank tests and Holm-Bonferroni correction. The immuneACCESS repertoire file appears here via TCRdb, limited to in-frame rearrangements. These files lack a portion of the clones; in checked studies, under half of the deficit traces to unresolved V genes, and the cause of the others is not known. V and J calls and clone size are those listed in that table; D and trimming were worked out from the DNA. The table for this sample lists some 25,000 clones; over 80% of them were counted only once. Together, the top ten hold roughly 15% of the sample.

Specimen: unsorted PBMCs, collected around 4.1 years after starting antiretroviral therapy. The chain was built from TRBV5-8 and TRBJ1-4; TRBD1 could be the D gene, as 5 bases match. The source of this sequence is a man aged 25-40 years with HIV. DNA sequence: TGTGCCAGCAGTTGGGTTACAGGAAGAACTAATGAAAAACTGTTTTTT. This yields the protein CASSWVTGRTNEKLFF. Extended through the reference TRBV5-8 and TRBJ1-4 proteins, this CDR3 yields the full variable domain: EAGVTQSPTHLIKTRGQQATLRCSPISGHTSVYWYQQALGLGLQFLLWYDEGEERNRGNFPPRFSGRQFPNYSSELNVNALELEDSALYLCASSWVTGRTNEKLFFGSGTQLSVL.